These 12 T cell receptor beta chains were sequenced from one sample in a study of T cell responses to AZD1222 COVID-19 vaccine. Assay: immunoSEQ multiplex PCR; the TCRdb copy retains only in-frame clones and omits some. Here the sample spans around 180,000 clones, 80% to 90% being singletons. The source was peripheral blood, collected on day 0 of AZD1222 vaccination. The receptors here all came from an adult in good health.

The gene calls are TRBV28 and TRBJ2-5, with TRBD2 matching 9 bases. The ends lost 2 bases at V and 4 bases at J; junction bases unmatched: 11. The CDR3 has 17 amino acids. Germline CDR1 MDHEN, CDR2 SYDVKM. The DNA for the CDR3 is TGTGCCAGCAGTTTAGGGGGGGCTAGCGGGGTTTCAGAGACCCAGTACTTC. Protein product: CASSLGGASGVSETQYF.

As regards this clone: Other nucleotide sequences in the sample specify the same CDR3. V gene TRBV27 combines with J gene TRBJ2-6; D gene unclear. The CDR3 loop spans 15 amino acids. In germline, CDR1 is MNHEY, CDR2 SMNVEV (reference sequence). The V gene lost 0 bases and the J gene lost 0 bases, with 3 bases spanning the gap. The CDR3 spells CASSLSGSGANVLTF. The CDR3 DNA reads TGTGCCAGCAGTTTATCTGGCTCTGGGGCCAACGTCCTGACTTTC.

The V gene is TRBV18, the J gene TRBJ1-2; 7 bases are shared with TRBD1. The CDR3 contains 18 residues. The V segment lost 2 bases and the J segment 8 bases; nucleotides outside the gene matches: 20. The germline V gene encodes CDR1 KGHSH and CDR2 LQKENI. The DNA for the CDR3 is TGTGCCAGCTCACCAGACTCCGACAGGGCCATAGTTGGTCGGGGCTACACCTTC. Amino acid sequence: CASSPDSDRAIVGRGYTF.

The genes are TRBV6-5 and TRBJ1-2, with D tentatively TRBD1 (6 bases). V lost 8 bases and J 4 bases, leaving 8 bases between the germline ends. Germline CDR1 MNHEY, CDR2 SVGAGI. This CDR3 is 11 amino acids long. In DNA form, the CDR3 reads TGTGCCAGCTCGGGGGCCTATGGCTACACCTTC. Translation gives CASSGAYGYTF.

This clone was recorded a few times. The chain combines TRBV4-3 with TRBJ1-1; 11 bases align to TRBD1. Germline CDR1 and CDR2: LGHNA and YSLEER. The length of the CDR3 is 16 residues. V was pared by 0 bases and J by 4 bases, with 4 bases of the junction left unmatched. This chain's CDR3 is CASSQDQGQGATEAFF. For the CDR3, the DNA is TGCGCCAGCAGCCAAGATCAAGGACAGGGGGCCACTGAAGCTTTCTTT.

This clone was seen a single time. This sequence joins TRBV3-1 (or the pseudogene TRBV3-2) and TRBJ1-5, with a tentative D call TRBD1 (6 bases). V was cut by 4 bases and J by 1 base, with 11 bases left in between. Germline lookup yields CDR1 LGHDT and CDR2 YNNKEL (reference sequence). The CDR3 sequence is 15 residues long. CDR3 region: CASSLGGGSNQPQHF. CDR3 DNA sequence: TGTGCCAGCAGCCTGGGAGGGGGAAGCAATCAGCCCCAGCATTTT.

The V and J genes are TRBV5-1 and TRBJ1-3; TRBD1 might be the D (5 bases). V was pared by 0 bases and J by 1 base, with 11 bases between. The CDR3 is 16 residues long. Germline V gives CDR1 SGHRS, CDR2 YFSETQ. The CDR3 DNA reads as TGCGCCAGCAGCTTGGACGGGGGGAGTTCTGGAAACACCATATATTTT. This gives the protein CASSLDGGSSGNTIYF.

The chain recombines TRBV27 with TRBJ1-3; D perhaps matches TRBD1 (6 bases). Germline V gene data show CDR1 as MNHEY and CDR2 as SMNVEV (reference sequence). Trimming stripped 4 bases from V and 8 bases from J, with 18 bases between. The CDR3 loop spans 15 amino acids. The CDR3 is CASSSMTGLRDTIYF. CDR3 DNA: TGTGCCAGCAGTTCCATGACAGGCCTGAGGGACACCATATATTTT.

This chain connects TRBV11-3 to TRBJ2-1, with D unclear. Germline lookup yields CDR1 SGHNT and CDR2 YENEEA. The CDR3 has 12 amino acids. The V end was cut by 3 bases, the J end by 8 bases, with 8 bases between. The CDR3 protein is CASSLREDEQFF. The CDR3 DNA sequence: TGTGCCAGCAGCTTGAGAGAGGATGAGCAGTTCTTC.

The genes are TRBV6-2 or TRBV6-3 and TRBJ2-3; no firm D call. The CDR3 loop spans 14 amino acids. The V end was cut by 2 bases, the J end by 2 bases, with 8 bases between. Germline V CDR1 and CDR2: MNHEY, SVGEGT. CDR3: CASSYAQITDTQYF. The CDR3 DNA reads TGTGCCAGCAGTTACGCCCAGATCACAGATACGCAGTATTTT.

The chain carries TRBV12-3 or TRBV12-4 and TRBJ1-5, with D possibly being TRBD1 (5 bases). Trimming took 5 bases from V and 4 from J, leaving 9 bases between them. The CDR3 spans 13 residues. CDR3 residues: CASSPQVNQPQHF. The CDR3 region has the DNA TGTGCCAGCAGTCCACAGGTGAATCAGCCCCAGCATTTT.

A single count supports this clone. The V gene is TRBV10-3, the J gene TRBJ2-2, with D perhaps TRBD1 (7 bases). Germline CDR1 reads ENHRY; CDR2 reads SYGVKD. This CDR3 contains 15 residues. The germline V and J ends were trimmed by 6 bases and 5 bases, with 16 bases remaining between them. The CDR3: CAISPRGQKTGELFF. The CDR3 nucleotides read TGTGCCATCAGCCCGCGGGGACAGAAAACCGGGGAGCTGTTTTTT.